These T cell receptor beta chains were read from a single sample in a study of cytomegalovirus exposure and HLA in healthy donors. The assay was immunoSEQ multiplex PCR, and TCRdb's table has in-frame clones only and misses some. The table has 200,000 to 250,000 clones, around 85% seen once. Specimen: PBMCs. The receptors stem from a human donor in good health. The CDR3 runs from the conserved cysteine through the conserved F or W. D genes are given only for firm matches. Size tells how often a clone was seen (once, few, many) or the class of an expanded clone, and some rows leave it out.

TRBJ2-1 | - | TRBV30 | 16 | - | CAWSFKDTRSYNEQFF | TGTGCCTGGAGTTTTAAGGACACCCGCTCCTACAATGAGCAGTTCTTC
TRBJ2-7 | - | TRBV9 | 17 | - | CASSVAVGDTVSYEQYF | TGTGCCAGCAGCGTAGCCGTAGGAGATACCGTCTCCTACGAGCAGTACTTC
TRBJ2-7 | - | TRBV5-5 | 15 | TRBD2 | CASSLTSGRAYEQYF | TGTGCCAGCAGCTTGACTAGCGGGAGAGCCTACGAGCAGTACTTC
TRBJ1-5 | - | TRBV30 | 15 | - | CAWTRKTAGNQPQHF | TGTGCCTGGACTAGGAAGACAGCCGGCAATCAGCCCCAGCATTTT
TRBJ2-7 | - | TRBV29-1 | 12 | - | CSVEFSPYEQYF | TGCAGCGTTGAGTTCAGTCCCTACGAGCAGTACTTC
TRBJ2-7 | - | TRBV7-2 | 15 | TRBD1 | CASSLGQGRVYEQYF | TGTGCCAGCAGCCTGGGACAGGGGAGGGTCTACGAGCAGTACTTC
TRBJ1-4 | - | TRBV18 | 16 | - | CASSPRSGTTGEKLFF | TGTGCCAGCTCACCACGGTCAGGGACAACTGGGGAAAAACTGTTTTTT
TRBJ1-2 | - | TRBV4-1 | 14 | - | CASSQPAQGRGYTF | TGCGCCAGCAGCCAACCTGCGCAGGGTCGTGGCTACACCTTC
TRBJ2-1 | - | TRBV6-1 | 12 | - | CASSLDSNEQFF | TGTGCCAGCAGCTTGGACTCGAATGAGCAGTTCTTC
TRBJ1-2 | - | TRBV7-2 | 16 | TRBD1 | CASRRTNRQGNYGYTF | TGTGCCAGCAGACGAACAAACCGACAGGGCAACTATGGCTACACCTTC
TRBJ2-1 | - | TRBV6-5 | 14 | TRBD1 | CASRHGTGSNEQFF | TGTGCCAGCAGACACGGGACAGGGTCAAATGAGCAGTTCTTC
TRBJ2-1 | - | TRBV5-6 | 15 | TRBD2 | CASSLALAVDNEQFF | TGTGCCAGCAGCTTGGCACTAGCGGTAGACAATGAGCAGTTCTTC
TRBJ2-2 | - | TRBV28 | 14 | - | CASLRGVETGELFF | TGTGCCAGCCTCAGGGGAGTGGAAACCGGGGAGCTGTTTTTT
TRBJ1-5 | - | TRBV4-1 | 15 | - | CASSQADRRNQPQHF | TGCGCCAGCAGCCAAGCTGACAGGCGGAATCAGCCCCAGCATTTT
TRBJ2-2 | - | TRBV5-4 | 15 | - | CASSLVAGNTGELFF | TGTGCCAGCAGCTTGGTCGCAGGGAACACCGGGGAGCTGTTTTTT
TRBJ2-2 | - | TRBV7-3 | 18 | TRBD1 | CASSFLTGGRGNTGELFF | TGTGCCAGCAGCTTCCTGACAGGGGGCAGGGGCAACACCGGGGAGCTGTTTTTT
TRBJ2-1 | - | TRBV4-1 | 15 | - | CASSQDTGYYNEQFF | TGCGCCAGCAGCCAAGACACAGGGTACTACAATGAGCAGTTCTTC
TRBJ2-1 | - | TRBV19 | 14 | TRBD1 | CASRGQTIYNEQFF | TGTGCCAGTAGGGGACAGACTATCTACAATGAGCAGTTCTTC
TRBJ2-1 | - | TRBV13 | 16 | TRBD2 | CASSRLTSGTYNEQFF | TGTGCCAGCAGCCGGTTAACTAGCGGAACGTACAATGAGCAGTTCTTC
TRBJ2-1 | - | TRBV5-1 | 15 | - | CASSLGASSGNEQFF | TGCGCCAGCAGCTTGGGAGCCAGTTCGGGCAATGAGCAGTTCTTC
TRBJ2-1 | - | TRBV11-3 | 13 | TRBD2 | CASSFRTSNEQFF | TGTGCCAGCAGCTTTCGGACTAGCAATGAGCAGTTCTTC
TRBJ2-2 | - | TRBV7-2 | 13 | - | CASSLELAGELFF | TGTGCCAGCAGCTTAGAACTAGCCGGGGAGCTGTTTTTT
TRBJ2-4 | - | TRBV29-1 | 15 | TRBD2 | CSVAWRPGGTNIQYF | TGCAGCGTCGCCTGGAGACCGGGAGGGACAAACATTCAGTACTTC
TRBJ2-7 | - | TRBV5-1 | 17 | TRBD2 | CASSLAGGPEGSYEQYF | TGCGCCAGCAGCCTAGCGGGAGGGCCAGAGGGCTCCTACGAGCAGTACTTC
TRBJ2-5 | - | TRBV30 | 13 | TRBD2 | CAWIEAGAVTQYF | TGTGCCTGGATAGAGGCGGGAGCGGTGACCCAGTACTTC
TRBJ1-5 | - | TRBV27 | 15 | - | CASRSTGLSNQPQHF | TGTGCCAGCCGTTCCACAGGGTTGAGCAATCAGCCCCAGCATTTT
TRBJ2-7 | few | TRBV6-5 | 13 | - | CASSYVGGYEQYF | TGTGCCAGCAGTTACGTTGGCGGCTACGAGCAGTACTTC
TRBJ1-1 | - | TRBV19 | 14 | - | CASSIPPWNTEAFF | TGTGCCAGTAGTATACCCCCGTGGAACACTGAAGCTTTCTTT
TRBJ2-1 | few | TRBV4-3 | 17 | TRBD2 | CASSQDLATSGLNEQFF | TGCGCCAGCAGCCAAGATCTCGCGACTAGCGGTCTCAATGAGCAGTTCTTC
TRBJ2-1 | - | TRBV29-1 | 13 | - | CSVPLSSYNEQFF | TGCAGCGTCCCCCTGAGCTCCTACAATGAGCAGTTCTTC
TRBJ2-1 | - | TRBV7-9 | 17 | TRBD1 | CASSLGSTGGSYNEQFF | TGTGCCAGCAGCTTAGGTTCGACAGGGGGCTCCTACAATGAGCAGTTCTTC
TRBJ2-1 | - | TRBV30 | 15 | - | CAWSPPSLRASTWFF | TGTGCCTGGAGCCCACCTAGCCTCCGAGCCTCCACTTGGTTCTTC
TRBJ2-5 | - | TRBV5-1 | 11 | - | CASILEETQYF | TGCGCCAGCATTCTGGAGGAGACCCAGTACTTC
TRBJ2-3 | - | TRBV7-2 | 17 | TRBD2 | CASSLVASGTSTDTQYF | TGTGCCAGCAGCTTAGTGGCTAGCGGAACTAGCACAGATACGCAGTATTTT
TRBJ2-1 | once | TRBV4-3 | 17 | TRBD1 | CASSQEAQQGVYNEQFF | TGCGCCAGCAGCCAAGAGGCCCAGCAGGGGGTTTATAATGAGCAGTTCTTC
TRBJ2-5 | - | TRBV5-1 | 16 | TRBD1 | CASSLIGTGRQETQYF | TGCGCCAGCAGCTTGATAGGGACAGGGCGTCAAGAGACCCAGTACTTC
TRBJ2-5 | - | TRBV11-1 | 15 | TRBD2 | CASSPMSGSSETQYF | TGTGCCAGCAGCCCTATGAGCGGGAGCTCGGAGACCCAGTACTTC
TRBJ2-3 | once | TRBV19 | 13 | - | CASSIFLSDTQYF | TGTGCCAGTAGTATCTTCCTTTCAGATACGCAGTATTTT
TRBJ1-2 | - | TRBV5-1 | 14 | - | CASSLSAANYGYTF | TGCGCCAGCAGCTTGTCGGCGGCTAACTATGGCTACACCTTC
TRBJ1-1 | - | TRBV4-3 | 15 | - | CASSPRTAGATEAFF | TGCGCCAGCAGCCCGCGCACCGCGGGGGCCACTGAAGCTTTCTTT
TRBJ2-3 | - | TRBV5-6 | 15 | TRBD2 | CASSGGVTSTDTQYF | TGTGCCAGCAGCGGGGGGGTTACTAGCACAGATACGCAGTATTTT
TRBJ2-1 | - | TRBV6-5 | 15 | TRBD2 | CASSSTTSGSDEQFF | TGTGCCAGCAGTTCGACTACTAGCGGGAGCGATGAGCAGTTCTTC
TRBJ1-1 | - | TRBV7-8 | 13 | - | CASSSPLNTEAFF | TGTGCCAGCAGTTCTCCGTTGAACACTGAAGCTTTCTTT
TRBJ2-7 | - | TRBV27 | 15 | TRBD1 | CASSRGDRVTGEQYF | TGTGCCAGCTCCCGCGGGGACAGGGTCACGGGCGAGCAGTACTTC
TRBJ1-5 | few | TRBV27 | 16 | - | CASSSSGGLRNQPQHF | TGTGCCAGCAGTTCATCGGGAGGGTTGCGGAATCAGCCCCAGCATTTT
TRBJ2-7 | - | TRBV11-1 | 15 | TRBD1 | CASSSTGEVLGEQYF | TGTGCCAGCAGCTCTACAGGGGAAGTTTTGGGCGAGCAGTACTTC
TRBJ2-3 | - | TRBV5-6 | 17 | - | CASSLIPVGRSVDTQYF | TGTGCCAGCAGCTTAATCCCCGTGGGGCGTTCGGTAGATACGCAGTATTTT
TRBJ2-1 | - | TRBV4-1 | 15 | TRBD1 | CASSQAWTGGNEQFF | TGCGCCAGCAGCCAAGCCTGGACAGGGGGCAATGAGCAGTTCTTC
TRBJ2-2 | - | TRBV27 | 14 | TRBD2 | CASSRLAPTGELFF | TGTGCCAGCAGTCGACTAGCGCCCACCGGGGAGCTGTTTTTT
TRBJ1-1 | - | TRBV7-9 | 12 | - | CASSFTGREAFF | TGTGCCAGCAGCTTTACAGGCCGGGAAGCTTTCTTT
TRBJ1-2 | few | TRBV6-1 | 19 | - | CASSEARVERTYLNYGYTF | TGTGCCAGCAGTGAAGCGCGTGTGGAGCGAACGTATTTAAACTATGGCTACACCTTC
TRBJ2-5 | - | TRBV7-2 | 14 | - | CASSLGDTQETQYF | TGTGCCAGCAGCTTAGGGGACACCCAAGAGACCCAGTACTTC
TRBJ2-3 | once | TRBV30 | 13 | TRBD2 | CAWTSGSTDTQYF | TGTGCCTGGACTAGCGGAAGCACAGATACGCAGTATTTT
TRBJ2-7 | - | TRBV28 | 12 | TRBD2 | CASREGGGEQYF | TGTGCCAGCCGGGAGGGAGGGGGTGAGCAGTACTTC
TRBJ2-1 | - | TRBV29-1 | 16 | TRBD1 | CSSPINSGTGSHEQFF | TGCAGCTCACCAATCAATTCCGGGACAGGGTCCCATGAGCAGTTCTTC
TRBJ1-3 | - | TRBV29-1 | 15 | - | CSVFTGKETGNTIYF | TGCAGCGTATTCACCGGAAAGGAGACTGGAAACACCATATATTTT